The 32 T cell receptor beta chains listed next were all sequenced from one sample in a study of patients and donors after allogeneic stem cell transplantation. TCRdb recomputed calls from the RT-PCR reads with MiXCR, one row per CDR3 protein. Counted here are some 150,000 distinct CDR3 sequences, roughly two fifths occurring once; the ten biggest clones make up about 50%. What was sequenced was blood, either unsorted or a sorted T cell fraction (not recorded which). The receptors derive from a human donor who was either an allogeneic HSCT recipient or a stem cell or donor lymphocyte infusion donor (not recorded which). It is not recorded whose cells these are; they may come from a transplant donor.

This chain connects TRBV3-1 to TRBJ2-2, with D perhaps matching TRBD1 (5 bases). The CDR3 consists of 15 residues. The germline CDR1 and CDR2 sequences are LGHDT and YNNKEL (reference sequence). The V end was cut by 4 bases, the J end by 1 base, with 10 bases between. In DNA, the CDR3 is TGTGCCAGCAGCCGAGACAGCCTGAACACCGGGGAGCTGTTTTTT. Translated, it gives CASSRDSLNTGELFF.

The chain combines TRBV12-3 or TRBV12-4 with TRBJ2-7; D remains unclear. The V and J ends lost 6 bases and 0 bases respectively, with 18 bases between them. CDR3 length: 16 residues. The CDR3 bases are TGTGCCAGCAGGGTGGGTCCTACAAGGAGCTCCTACGAGCAGTACTTC. Translating it yields CASRVGPTRSSYEQYF.

This clonotype came up a few times. CDR3 DNA sequence: TGTGCCAGCAGCGTAGCTCCCGTAATGGGCACCGGGGAGCTGTTTTTT. This codes for CASSVAPVMGTGELFF. The rearrangement uses TRBV9 and TRBJ2-2, with D hard to call. The CDR3 has 16 residues. V lost 0 bases, J lost 4 bases, and 13 bases lay in between. The V gene's germline CDR1 is SGDLS and CDR2 YYNGEE. Supplemented by reference TRBV9 and TRBJ2-2, the full variable domain reads DSGVTQTPKHLITATGQRVTLRCSPRSGDLSVYWYQQSLDQGLQFLIQYYNGEERAKGNILERFSAQQFPDLHSELNLSSLELGDSALYFCASSVAPVMGTGELFFGEGSRLTVL.

This clonotype was seen a handful of times. V is TRBV12-3 or TRBV12-4 and J is TRBJ1-6, with TRBD1 matching 10 bases. The V segment lost 5 bases and the J segment 7 bases; nucleotides outside the gene matches: 8. The CDR3 has 16 residues. This CDR3 is CASSAGTGVGNSPLHF. As DNA, the CDR3 is TGTGCCAGCAGTGCCGGGACAGGGGTGGGGAATTCACCCCTCCACTTT.

The chain uses TRBV20-1 and TRBJ1-1, with TRBD1 matching over 7 bases. Germline-derived CDR1 and CDR2 are DFQATT and SNEGSKA (reference sequence). This CDR3 spans 12 amino acids. V shed 6 bases and J 3 bases; nucleotides not matched to a gene: 4. The CDR3 DNA follows: TGCAGTGCGTGGGACAGCCACACTGAAGCTTTCTTT. Amino acid sequence: CSAWDSHTEAFF.

The DNA of the CDR3 is TGCGCCAGCAGATTCGACAGGGACGGCGAGCAGTACGTC. Translated, it gives CASRFDRDGEQYV. This chain connects TRBV5-1 to TRBJ2-7; TRBD1 aligns across 7 bases. J gave up 6 bases and V 5 bases, and 8 bases lay outside the gene matches. CDR1 is SGHRS, CDR2 YFSETQ, per germline. The CDR3 consists of 13 residues.

The chain links TRBV25-1 to TRBJ1-1; unclear D gene. The V gene's germline CDR1 is MGHDK and CDR2 SYGVNS. Trimming took 0 bases from V and 3 from J, leaving 17 bases between them. This CDR3 region has 17 residues. CDR3 in amino acids: CASSEYRPTKDHTEAFF. Written as DNA, the CDR3 is TGTGCCAGCAGTGAATATAGACCAACAAAGGACCACACTGAAGCTTTCTTT.

This rearrangement joins TRBV20-1 to TRBJ2-7, with TRBD1 identical over 10 bases. The CDR3 sequence is 14 residues long. V was clipped by 5 bases and J by 0 bases; unmatched bases: 4. CDR1 DFQATT and CDR2 SNEGSKA come from the germline V gene (reference sequence). CDR3: CSAGGTGASYEQYV. The DNA for the CDR3 is TGCAGTGCTGGGGGGACAGGGGCCTCCTACGAGCAGTACGTC.

The rearrangement links TRBV7-9 to TRBJ1-2; D is unclear. The CDR3 has 11 residues. Trimming cost V 1 base and J 6 bases, with 3 bases left between them. Germline V gene lookup returns CDR1 SEHNR and CDR2 FQNEAQ (reference sequence). In nucleotides, the CDR3 is TGTGCCAGCAGCTTAGTCAATGGCTACACCTTC. Translation: CASSLVNGYTF.

V is TRBV4-3 and J is TRBJ1-1, with D possibly being TRBD1 (5 bases). CDR1 is LGHNA, CDR2 YSLEER, per germline. CDR3 length: 17 amino acids. V was clipped by 0 bases and J by 0 bases, with 14 bases between them. The CDR3 DNA reads TGCGCCAGCAGCCAAGAAGATACGACAGTCATGAACACTGAAGCTTTCTTT. Translating gives CASSQEDTTVMNTEAFF.

This clonotype was seen more than once but under ten times. The rearrangement links TRBV7-2 to TRBJ2-5; a weak D match, TRBD2 (5 bases). The germline V and J ends were trimmed by 4 bases and 5 bases, with 14 bases remaining between them. The CDR3 is made up of 14 amino acids. Germline CDR1 reads SGHTA; CDR2 reads FQGNSA. CDR3 region: CASSSPGSKETQYF. As DNA, the CDR3 is TGTGCCAGCAGCTCCCCGGGGTCGAAGGAGACCCAGTACTTC.

The V call is TRBV5-1, the J call TRBJ2-1; D may be TRBD2 (5 bases). Trimming pared 2 bases from V and 6 bases from J, leaving 12 bases between. The CDR3 spans 14 residues. The germline V gene has CDR1 SGHRS and CDR2 YFSETQ. The CDR3 loop is CASSLWPGSNEQFF. The CDR3 DNA follows: TGCGCCAGCAGCTTATGGCCGGGGTCCAATGAGCAGTTCTTC.

The chain employs TRBV15 and TRBJ2-1; no definite D call. The germline gives CDR1 LNHNV, CDR2 YYDKDF (reference sequence). The CDR3 is 12 residues long. V lost 2 bases, J lost 8 bases, and 7 bases lay in between. The CDR3 reads CATSRLADEQFF. CDR3 DNA: TGTGCCACCAGCAGACTTGCCGATGAGCAGTTCTTC.

This clonotype was counted a few times. The CDR3, as DNA: TGCAGCGTTGGGAAAGCGGGGAATTACAATGAGCAGTTCTTC. The encoded protein is CSVGKAGNYNEQFF. The gene calls are TRBV29-1 and TRBJ2-1; TRBD2 aligns across 7 bases. The CDR3 has 14 residues. Germline V gives CDR1 SQVTM, CDR2 ANQGSEA. Trimming at V came to 4 bases and at J to 4 bases, leaving 7 bases not matched to a gene.

The DNA for the CDR3 is TGTGCCAGCAGGCATGGGACAGTGGGTATCTTTGGCTACACCTTC. It codes for CASRHGTVGIFGYTF. This chain uses TRBV6-6 with TRBJ1-2, with TRBD1 matching 7 bases. The CDR3 length is 15 residues. Trimming took 6 bases from V and 7 from J; bases not matched to a gene: 14. CDR1 is MNHNY and CDR2 is SVGAGI in the germline V gene (reference sequence).

The CDR3 reads CASSLVWSLLNTEAFF. The CDR3 DNA sequence: TGTGCCAGCAGCTTGGTGTGGTCACTTCTGAACACTGAAGCTTTCTTT. The rearrangement links TRBV5-5 to TRBJ1-1; D gene ambiguous. Germline CDR1 SGHKS, CDR2 YYEKEE (reference sequence). The CDR3 has 16 residues. Trimming stripped 0 bases from V and 0 bases from J, with 12 bases between.

The rearrangement uses TRBV12-3 or TRBV12-4 and TRBJ2-3; the match to TRBD2 covers 11 bases. The CDR3 contains 17 residues. Trimming removed 5 bases from V and 2 bases from J; junction bases left unmatched: 9. The CDR3 sequence is CASSPRLAGSLTDTQYF. CDR3 DNA: TGTGCCAGCAGTCCGCGACTAGCGGGGAGCCTCACAGATACGCAGTATTTT.

V usage is TRBV18 and J usage is TRBJ2-1; 7 bases are a match to TRBD1. V was pared by 4 bases and J by 4 bases, with 7 bases of the junction left unmatched. In germline, CDR1 is KGHSH, CDR2 LQKENI. The CDR3 totals 15 residues. The CDR3 coding sequence is TGTGCCAGCTCACTGGGACAGACAGCGTACAATGAGCAGTTCTTC. As protein: CASSLGQTAYNEQFF.

The V gene is TRBV12-3 or TRBV12-4, the J gene TRBJ1-6, with D maybe TRBD1 (5 bases). V shed 3 bases and J shed 8 bases, with 11 bases lying between them. The CDR3 is made up of 14 amino acids. DNA for the CDR3: TGTGCCAGCAGTTTCCCGGGACGAGATTCACCCCTCCACTTT. Translation: CASSFPGRDSPLHF.

This clonotype appeared a few times. The rearrangement links TRBV5-1 to TRBJ1-2, with 7 bases identical to TRBD1. The ends lost 0 bases at V and 4 bases at J; junction bases unmatched: 12. The germline V gene has CDR1 SGHRS and CDR2 YFSETQ. The length of the CDR3 is 17 residues. CDR3 nucleotide sequence: TGCGCCAGCAGCTTGGAGGGACAGCTTTCCACCACCTATGGCTACACCTTC. Translation: CASSLEGQLSTTYGYTF. The complete variable domain, with remaining parts taken from reference TRBV5-1 and TRBJ1-2, reads KAGVTQTPRYLIKTRGQQVTLSCSPISGHRSVSWYQQTPGQGLQFLFEYFSETQRNKGNFPGRFSGRQFSNSRSEMNVSTLELGDSALYLCASSLEGQLSTTYGYTFGSGTRLTVV.

This clonotype was found a few times. CDR3 in DNA: TGTGCCAGCAGTGAAGGTGGAGAGACCCAGTACTTC. This encodes CASSEGGETQYF. The chain combines TRBV6-1 with TRBJ2-5; unclear D gene. CDR3 length equals 12 residues. Per the germline V gene, CDR1 is MNHNS and CDR2 is SASEGT. V was shortened by 1 base and J by 4 bases, with 4 bases between the two germline ends.

The rearrangement uses TRBV29-1 and TRBJ2-5, with D unclear. The length of the CDR3 is 11 residues. The germline V gene encodes CDR1 SQVTM and CDR2 ANQGSEA. Trimming shortened V by 4 bases and J by 4 bases, and 7 bases separated the two germline ends. CDR3 residues: CSVAWAETQYF. The DNA of the CDR3 is TGCAGCGTTGCCTGGGCAGAGACCCAGTACTTC.

The chain couples TRBV12-3 or TRBV12-4 to TRBJ1-5, with unresolved D. This CDR3 is 13 amino acids long. Trimming took 2 bases from V and 5 from J, leaving 7 bases between them. The CDR3 sequence is CASSLTPYQPQHF. Here the CDR3 DNA reads TGTGCCAGCAGTTTAACACCCTATCAGCCCCAGCATTTT.

V usage is TRBV7-3 and J usage is TRBJ2-5; the D is unclear. This CDR3 has 14 residues. The germline V gene has CDR1 SGHTA and CDR2 FQGTGA. The V end lost 5 bases, the J end lost 3 bases, and 13 bases lay between the germline ends. The CDR3, as DNA: TGTGCCAGCAGCCTTCGGACGAGGAAAGAGACCCAGTACTTC. This translates into CASSLRTRKETQYF.

J is TRBJ2-3 and V is TRBV3-1; 11 nucleotides agree with TRBD2. The CDR3 length is 16 residues. V shed 3 bases, J shed 4 bases, and the junction held 6 bases outside the gene matches. In germline, CDR1 is LGHDT, CDR2 YNNKEL (reference sequence). CDR3 nucleotides: TGTGCCAGCAGCCAGGATAGCGGGGGGGCTGCAGATACGCAGTATTTT. Amino acids: CASSQDSGGAADTQYF.

This rearrangement joins TRBV29-1 to TRBJ2-1, with D hard to call. Germline loops: CDR1 SQVTM, CDR2 ANQGSEA. This CDR3 comprises 13 residues. V lost 4 bases to trimming and J lost 1 base, with 8 bases between them. The CDR3 sequence is CSVVTGSYNEQFF. The CDR3 coding sequence is TGCAGCGTTGTAACCGGATCCTACAATGAGCAGTTCTTC.

The CDR3 is CASTGQGRETQYF. Written as DNA, the CDR3 is TGTGCCAGCACGGGACAGGGAAGAGAGACCCAGTACTTC. The V gene is TRBV6-5, the J gene TRBJ2-5, with TRBD1 identical over 9 bases. The CDR3 is 13 residues long. Trimming took 7 bases from V and 4 from J; bases not matched to a gene: 4. Germline V lookup: CDR1 MNHEY, CDR2 SVGAGI.

This clonotype was seen only a few times. This chain joins TRBV20-1 and TRBJ1-5; TRBD1 matches 9 bases. Trimming removed 2 bases from V and 0 bases from J; junction bases left unmatched: 8. The CDR3 spans 17 residues. Germline values: CDR1 DFQATT, CDR2 SNEGSKA (reference sequence). The CDR3 sequence: CSARSDRGEYSNQPQHF. DNA of the CDR3: TGCAGTGCTAGATCGGACAGGGGAGAATATAGCAATCAGCCCCAGCATTTT.

CDR3 sequence: CATSRDRRQASHTEAFF. Written as DNA, the CDR3 is TGTGCCACCAGCAGAGATAGAAGACAGGCCTCTCACACTGAAGCTTTCTTT. The chain recombines TRBV15 with TRBJ1-1, with D possibly matching TRBD1 (6 bases). Germline-derived CDR1 and CDR2 are LNHNV and YYDKDF (reference sequence). V was pared by 0 bases and J by 3 bases, with 17 bases between. This CDR3 has 17 residues. The variable domain in full, with the rest retrieved from reference TRBV15 and TRBJ1-1, is DAMVIQNPRYQVTQFGKPVTLSCSQTLNHNVMYWYQQKSSQAPKLLFHYYDKDFNNEADTPDNFQSRRPNTSFCFLDIRSPGLGDTAMYLCATSRDRRQASHTEAFFGQGTRLTVV.

This clonotype has a handful of counts. The rearrangement uses TRBV6-2 or TRBV6-3 and TRBJ1-2; D uncertain. V was clipped by 2 bases and J by 6 bases, with 7 bases between them. Looked up from germline, CDR1 is MNHEY and CDR2 is SVGEGT. This CDR3 spans 12 amino acids. The CDR3 protein is CASSYNWDGYTF. CDR3 DNA sequence: TGTGCCAGCAGTTACAATTGGGATGGCTACACCTTC.

This clonotype was picked up many times. The chain couples TRBV5-4 to TRBJ1-1; 7 nucleotides agree with TRBD1. The J segment lost 5 bases and the V segment lost 3 bases, leaving 13 bases of the junction unmatched. CDR1 and CDR2 (germline): SGHNT, YYREEE (reference sequence). The CDR3 totals 16 residues. CDR3 in DNA: TGTGCCAGCAGCTCCCCCTTAGACAGGGAGGATACTGAAGCTTTCTTT. Encoded protein: CASSSPLDREDTEAFF.

The chain has TRBV29-1 and TRBJ1-1; weak D call: TRBD1 (5 bases). This CDR3 comprises 14 residues. CDR1 and CDR2 (germline): SQVTM, ANQGSEA. V was cut by 5 bases and J by 1 base, with 14 bases left in between. CDR3 residues: CSVQGSSGNTEAFF. For the CDR3, the DNA is TGCAGCGTTCAGGGATCTTCTGGGAACACTGAAGCTTTCTTT.